Listed below are T cell receptor beta chains from one sample, sequenced in a study of molecular identifiers for immune sequencing clone quantification. TCRdb redid the calling of the PCR reads with MiXCR, one entry per CDR3 protein. The profile covers approximately 93,000 distinct CDR3 sequences, with around a quarter appearing a single time and about 0.8% taken by the ten largest. Input material: naive CD8+ T cells from blood, with Jurkat cell RNA spiked in. These receptor sequences come from a human donor in good health. Some libraries in this study had Jurkat cell RNA spiked in. Each CDR3 is given with its conserved first and last residue. The order of the fields is clone size, V gene, J gene, CDR3 protein. A row's size may be missing; if present it is once, few, many or a size class.

abundance: many; v_gene: TRBV20-1; j_gene: TRBJ2-5; CDR3aa: CSAWGLAGGPETQYF
abundance: many; v_gene: TRBV5-1; j_gene: TRBJ1-4; CDR3aa: CASSFADRGTNEKLFF
abundance: many; v_gene: TRBV4-1; j_gene: TRBJ1-1; CDR3aa: CASSQEGNPNTEAFF
abundance: -; v_gene: TRBV6-5; j_gene: TRBJ2-7; CDR3aa: CASSQTGDEQYF
abundance: many; v_gene: TRBV28; j_gene: TRBJ2-7; CDR3aa: CASSLGTDEQYF
abundance: many; v_gene: TRBV29-1; j_gene: TRBJ2-7; CDR3aa: CSVEAPLTEGFEQYF
abundance: -; v_gene: TRBV4-3; j_gene: TRBJ2-7; CDR3aa: CASSQSGQAPYGQYF
abundance: many; v_gene: TRBV6-1; j_gene: TRBJ1-4; CDR3aa: CASSEADRGLLEKLFF
abundance: many; v_gene: TRBV29-1; j_gene: TRBJ2-7; CDR3aa: CSVEEGPGPYEQYF
abundance: -; v_gene: TRBV20-1; j_gene: TRBJ2-3; CDR3aa: CSARRLAGAAATQYF
abundance: many; v_gene: TRBV7-9; j_gene: TRBJ1-4; CDR3aa: CASSLGTFQTNEKLFF
abundance: few; v_gene: TRBV7-9; j_gene: TRBJ2-2; CDR3aa: CASSRLLGAGELFF
abundance: many; v_gene: TRBV7-9; j_gene: TRBJ2-4; CDR3aa: CASSPYENIQYF
abundance: many; v_gene: TRBV7-9; j_gene: TRBJ2-3; CDR3aa: CASSPRANNADTQYF
abundance: -; v_gene: TRBV30; j_gene: TRBJ2-4; CDR3aa: CAWSVELAKNIQYF
abundance: many; v_gene: TRBV7-9; j_gene: TRBJ2-7; CDR3aa: CASSTWTSGPSYEQYF
abundance: -; v_gene: TRBV12-3/TRBV12-4; j_gene: TRBJ1-3; CDR3aa: CASSLRGFSGNTIYF
abundance: few; v_gene: TRBV6-2/TRBV6-3; j_gene: TRBJ1-5; CDR3aa: CASSLWTVMSNQPQHF
abundance: many; v_gene: TRBV7-2; j_gene: TRBJ1-4; CDR3aa: CASSRQGIATNEKLFF
abundance: -; v_gene: TRBV6-2/TRBV6-3; j_gene: TRBJ2-3; CDR3aa: CASSYLSSSTDTQYF
abundance: -; v_gene: TRBV14; j_gene: TRBJ2-7; CDR3aa: CASSQGEGSYEQYF
abundance: many; v_gene: TRBV4-2; j_gene: TRBJ2-7; CDR3aa: CASSQDQQRTYEQYF
abundance: -; v_gene: TRBV15; j_gene: TRBJ2-7; CDR3aa: CATSSRGQGLSSYEQYF
abundance: -; v_gene: TRBV7-9; j_gene: TRBJ1-5; CDR3aa: CASSSSGVNQPQHF
abundance: many; v_gene: TRBV3-1; j_gene: TRBJ1-1; CDR3aa: CASSGGPGTGLFSNTEAFF
abundance: -; v_gene: TRBV29-1; j_gene: TRBJ2-5; CDR3aa: CSVEGTSGDQETQYF
abundance: many; v_gene: TRBV29-1; j_gene: TRBJ1-2; CDR3aa: CSVTPEPLGYGYTF
abundance: -; v_gene: TRBV5-8; j_gene: TRBJ2-3; CDR3aa: CASSGGDSSPSTDTQYF
abundance: many; v_gene: TRBV4-3; j_gene: TRBJ1-1; CDR3aa: CASSQDTGDTEAFF
abundance: -; v_gene: TRBV20-1; j_gene: TRBJ2-7; CDR3aa: CSATIGGLASGEQYF
abundance: many; v_gene: TRBV27; j_gene: TRBJ2-1; CDR3aa: CASSARAGGIDEQFF
abundance: many; v_gene: TRBV4-2; j_gene: TRBJ1-5; CDR3aa: CASSQVTGGFDQPQHF
abundance: few; v_gene: TRBV19; j_gene: TRBJ2-7; CDR3aa: CASSGAGGRYEQYF
abundance: many; v_gene: TRBV7-2; j_gene: TRBJ2-4; CDR3aa: CASSSDRTWAKNIQYF
abundance: many; v_gene: TRBV4-3; j_gene: TRBJ2-7; CDR3aa: CASSHGTGRYEQYF
abundance: many; v_gene: TRBV2; j_gene: TRBJ2-3; CDR3aa: CASSGGAPDTQYF
abundance: many; v_gene: TRBV9; j_gene: TRBJ2-3; CDR3aa: CASSVVLAGGTDTQYF
abundance: many; v_gene: TRBV3-1; j_gene: TRBJ2-3; CDR3aa: CASSPPTVRSTDTQYF
abundance: many; v_gene: TRBV21-1; j_gene: TRBJ2-3; CDR3aa: CASSRRLAGGPIDTQYF
abundance: many; v_gene: TRBV20-1; j_gene: TRBJ2-7; CDR3aa: CSAVSGSSYEQYF
abundance: many; v_gene: TRBV19; j_gene: TRBJ2-6; CDR3aa: CASTNVGAGANVLTF
abundance: many; v_gene: TRBV4-3; j_gene: TRBJ2-7; CDR3aa: CASSQEGSSFPYAQYF
abundance: -; v_gene: TRBV11-2; j_gene: TRBJ2-4; CDR3aa: CASSLGDLQYF
abundance: few; v_gene: TRBV27; j_gene: TRBJ1-1; CDR3aa: CASSLKGGGTEAFF
abundance: few; v_gene: TRBV7-9; j_gene: TRBJ2-7; CDR3aa: CASSLPGAYEQYF
abundance: -; v_gene: TRBV6-6; j_gene: TRBJ2-3; CDR3aa: CASSPLAVFGTDTQYF
abundance: many; v_gene: TRBV5-1; j_gene: TRBJ1-1; CDR3aa: CASSVGQGNEAFF
abundance: -; v_gene: TRBV6-5; j_gene: TRBJ1-1; CDR3aa: CASRTTGWAEAFF